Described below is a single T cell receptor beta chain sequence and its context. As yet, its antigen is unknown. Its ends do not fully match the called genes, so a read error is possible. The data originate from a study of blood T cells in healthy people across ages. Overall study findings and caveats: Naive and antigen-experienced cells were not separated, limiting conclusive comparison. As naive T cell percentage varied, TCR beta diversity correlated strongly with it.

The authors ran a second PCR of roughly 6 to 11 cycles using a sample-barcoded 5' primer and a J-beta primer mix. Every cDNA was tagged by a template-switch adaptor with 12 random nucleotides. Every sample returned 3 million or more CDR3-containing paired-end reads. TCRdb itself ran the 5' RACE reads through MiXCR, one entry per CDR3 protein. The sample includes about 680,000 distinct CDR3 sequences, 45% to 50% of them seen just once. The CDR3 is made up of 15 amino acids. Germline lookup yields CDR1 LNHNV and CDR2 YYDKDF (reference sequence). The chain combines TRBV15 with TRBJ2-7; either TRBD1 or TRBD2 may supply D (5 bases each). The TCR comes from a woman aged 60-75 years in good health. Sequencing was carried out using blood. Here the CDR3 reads CAPSGLRGASYEQYF. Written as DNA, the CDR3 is TGTGCCCCCAGCGGCCTAAGAGGGGCCTCCTACGAGCAGTACTTC.